Below, 2 T cell receptor beta chains from the same sample are listed, as sequenced in a study of blood T cell repertoires in COVID-19. Sequencing was performed with immunoSEQ multiplex PCR; in TCRdb, only in-frame clones are kept and a portion is missing. The sample shows about 230,000 clones, 65% to 90% of them seen only once. The sequenced sample was peripheral blood. The receptors were sampled from a woman aged 45-59 years with acute or convalescent COVID-19.

J is TRBJ1-2 and V is TRBV7-9; 8 bases map to TRBD1. The CDR3 runs to 16 residues. Losses at the gene ends were 3 bases for V and 7 bases for J; bases not matched to a gene: 13. Germline-derived CDR1 and CDR2 are SEHNR and FQNEAQ (reference sequence). CDR3 nucleotide sequence: TGTGCCAGCAGCTTCCCTCCTCTGCAGGGGGCGGGTGGCTACACCTTC. Its protein product is CASSFPPLQGAGGYTF.

The V gene is TRBV6-5, the J gene TRBJ2-7; tentatively, D is TRBD1 (6 bases). Looked up from germline, CDR1 is MNHEY and CDR2 is SVGAGI. Deletions cut 3 bases from V and 2 bases from J, with 11 bases between. This CDR3 has 14 amino acids. CDR3 DNA sequence: TGTGCCAGCAGTTATCGGGACAAGACCTACGAGCAGTACTTC. Protein: CASSYRDKTYEQYF.